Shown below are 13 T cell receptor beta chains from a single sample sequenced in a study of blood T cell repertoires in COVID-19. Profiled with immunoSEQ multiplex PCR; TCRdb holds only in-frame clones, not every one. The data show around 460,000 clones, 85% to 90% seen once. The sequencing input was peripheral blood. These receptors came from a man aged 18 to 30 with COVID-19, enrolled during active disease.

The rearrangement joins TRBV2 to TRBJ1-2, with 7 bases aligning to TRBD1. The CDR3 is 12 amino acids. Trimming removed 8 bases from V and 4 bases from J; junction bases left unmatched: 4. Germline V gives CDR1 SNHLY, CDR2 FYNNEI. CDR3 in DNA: TGTGCCAGCGGGGCAGGGGGCTATGGCTACACCTTC. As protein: CASGAGGYGYTF.

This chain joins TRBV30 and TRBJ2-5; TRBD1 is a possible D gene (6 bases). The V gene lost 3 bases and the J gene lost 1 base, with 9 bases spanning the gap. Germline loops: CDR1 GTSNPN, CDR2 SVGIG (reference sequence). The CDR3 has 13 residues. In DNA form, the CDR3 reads TGTGCCTGGAGACGGACAGTCCAAGAGACCCAGTACTTC. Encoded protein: CAWRRTVQETQYF.

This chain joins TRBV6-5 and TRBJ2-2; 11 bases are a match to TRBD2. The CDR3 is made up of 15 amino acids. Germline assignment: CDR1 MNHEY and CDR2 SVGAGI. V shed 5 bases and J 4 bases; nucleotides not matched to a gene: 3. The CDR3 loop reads CASSQLAGATGELFF. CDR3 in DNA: TGTGCCAGCAGTCAACTAGCGGGAGCCACCGGGGAGCTGTTTTTT.

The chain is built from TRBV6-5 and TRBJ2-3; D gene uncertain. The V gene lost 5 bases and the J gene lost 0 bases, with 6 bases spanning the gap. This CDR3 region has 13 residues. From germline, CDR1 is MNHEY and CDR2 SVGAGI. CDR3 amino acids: CASSRASTDTQYF. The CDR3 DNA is TGTGCCAGCAGTCGCGCGAGCACAGATACGCAGTATTTT.

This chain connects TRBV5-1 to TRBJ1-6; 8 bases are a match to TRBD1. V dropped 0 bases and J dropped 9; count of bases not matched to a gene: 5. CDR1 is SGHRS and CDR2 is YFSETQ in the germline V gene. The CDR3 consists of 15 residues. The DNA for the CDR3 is TGCGCCAGCAGCTTGGGACAGGGGCACGGTTCACCCCTCCACTTT. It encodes CASSLGQGHGSPLHF.

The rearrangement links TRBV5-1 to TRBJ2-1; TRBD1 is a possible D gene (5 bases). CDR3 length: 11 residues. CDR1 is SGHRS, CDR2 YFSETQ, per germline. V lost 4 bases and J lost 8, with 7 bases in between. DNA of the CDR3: TGCGCCAGCAGCAGCAGGGATGAGCAGTTCTTC. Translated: CASSSRDEQFF.

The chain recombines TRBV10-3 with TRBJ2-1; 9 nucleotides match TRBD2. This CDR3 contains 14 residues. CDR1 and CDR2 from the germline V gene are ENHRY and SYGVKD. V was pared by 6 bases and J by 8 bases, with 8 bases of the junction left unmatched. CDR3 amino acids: CAISLSGSSDEQFF. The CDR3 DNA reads TGTGCCATCAGCCTTAGCGGGAGCTCTGATGAGCAGTTCTTC.

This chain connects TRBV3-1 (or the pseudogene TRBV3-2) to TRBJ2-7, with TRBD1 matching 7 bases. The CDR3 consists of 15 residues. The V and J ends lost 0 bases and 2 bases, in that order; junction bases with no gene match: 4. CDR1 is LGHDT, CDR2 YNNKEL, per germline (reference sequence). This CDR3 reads CASSQDQGQTYEQYF. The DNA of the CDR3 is TGTGCCAGCAGCCAAGATCAGGGACAGACCTACGAGCAGTACTTC.

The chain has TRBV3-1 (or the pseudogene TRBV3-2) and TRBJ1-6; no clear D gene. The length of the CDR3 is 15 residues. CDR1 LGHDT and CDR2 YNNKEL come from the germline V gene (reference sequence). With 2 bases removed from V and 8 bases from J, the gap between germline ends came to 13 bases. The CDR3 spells CASSQLGSAYSPLHF. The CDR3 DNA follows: TGTGCCAGCAGCCAACTAGGCAGTGCCTATTCACCCCTCCACTTT.

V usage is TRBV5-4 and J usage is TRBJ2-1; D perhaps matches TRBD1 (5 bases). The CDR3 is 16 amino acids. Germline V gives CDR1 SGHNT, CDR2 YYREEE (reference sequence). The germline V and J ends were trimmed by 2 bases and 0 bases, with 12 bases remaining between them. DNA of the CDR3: TGTGCCAGCAGCTTTGGGGCGGCGAGCTCCTACAATGAGCAGTTCTTC. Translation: CASSFGAASSYNEQFF. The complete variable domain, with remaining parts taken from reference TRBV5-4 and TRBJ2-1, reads ETGVTQSPTHLIKTRGQQVTLRCSSQSGHNTVSWYQQALGQGPQFIFQYYREEENGRGNFPPRFSGLQFPNYSSELNVNALELDDSALYLCASSFGAASSYNEQFFGPGTRLTVL.

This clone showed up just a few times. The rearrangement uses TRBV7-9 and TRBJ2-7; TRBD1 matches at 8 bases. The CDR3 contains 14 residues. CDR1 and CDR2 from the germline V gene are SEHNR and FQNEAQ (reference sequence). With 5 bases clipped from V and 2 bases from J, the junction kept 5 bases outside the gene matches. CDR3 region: CASSPGTGAYEQYF. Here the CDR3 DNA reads TGTGCCAGCAGCCCCGGGACAGGCGCCTACGAGCAGTACTTC.

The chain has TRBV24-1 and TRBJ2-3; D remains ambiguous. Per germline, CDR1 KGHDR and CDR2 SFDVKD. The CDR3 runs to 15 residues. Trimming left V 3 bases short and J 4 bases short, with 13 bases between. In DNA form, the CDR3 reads TGTGCCACCAGTGATCCTAACGTGCCGTCAGATACGCAGTATTTT. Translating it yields CATSDPNVPSDTQYF.

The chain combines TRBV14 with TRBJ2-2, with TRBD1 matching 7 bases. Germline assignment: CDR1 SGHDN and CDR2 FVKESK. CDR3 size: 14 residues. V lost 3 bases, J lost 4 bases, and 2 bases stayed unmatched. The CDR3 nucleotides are TGTGCCAGCAGCCAGACAGGGATCACCGGGGAGCTGTTTTTT. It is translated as CASSQTGITGELFF.